Listed below are T cell receptor beta chains from one sample, sequenced in a study of blood T cell repertoires in COVID-19. TCRdb's copy holds only in-frame clones and misses some; the assay was immunoSEQ multiplex PCR. The data show 25,000 to 35,000 clones, 65% to 90% seen once. Sequenced sample: peripheral blood. The source of these receptors is a human donor in a cohort sampled during active COVID-19. The conserved cysteine and the conserved F or W are not part of the CDR3 here. Clone size is stated in some rows and not others, as once, few, many or a class when expanded.

ASSLWLLGQGDEQY	TRBV28	.	TRBJ2-7
ASSSGLAGAGGADTQY	TRBV5-4	.	TRBJ2-3
ASSGTGLFGTEAF	TRBV2	.	TRBJ1-1
ASSFSRNYGYT	TRBV28	medium-sized	TRBJ1-2
ASSEGLAGIRRTGELF	TRBV28	.	TRBJ2-2
ASSPIGAGTRVIYEQY	TRBV27	.	TRBJ2-7
ASSSTRYNSPLH	TRBV13	.	TRBJ1-6
SVEGQGKAEQY	TRBV29-1	.	TRBJ2-7
ASSQGDRYNSPLH	TRBV3-1/TRBV3-2	.	TRBJ1-6
ASSFWDSHNQPQH	TRBV7-2	.	TRBJ1-5
ASTRGGPGGYT	TRBV10-2	.	TRBJ1-2
ASSKTGFSYNSPLH	TRBV27	.	TRBJ1-6
ASSWGLADYNEQF	TRBV19	.	TRBJ2-1
ASSQAWTGRSNQPQH	TRBV4-2	.	TRBJ1-5
ASSATGGTEAF	TRBV7-9	.	TRBJ1-1
ASSLVGARDEQY	TRBV5-1	.	TRBJ2-7
ASSQGGREQY	TRBV3-1/TRBV3-2	.	TRBJ2-7
ASSLGGSGNTIY	TRBV7-8	.	TRBJ1-3
ASSLDLAGGLDTQY	TRBV11-2	.	TRBJ2-3
ASRREGRGINQPQH	TRBV28	.	TRBJ1-5
ASSADLGGELF	TRBV9	.	TRBJ2-2
ASSQDSSRGQGIGGYT	TRBV4-3	few	TRBJ1-2
ASSPGTGRNTEAF	TRBV5-5	.	TRBJ1-1
ASSLSAYEQY	TRBV7-9	.	TRBJ2-7
ASSPHASGGAYNEQF	TRBV7-3	few	TRBJ2-1
AWSVVGRAREKLF	TRBV30	.	TRBJ1-4
ASSLHGGFGSGANVLT	TRBV3-1/TRBV3-2	.	TRBJ2-6
ASSFGRDRGHGYT	TRBV18	.	TRBJ1-2
ASSPRLTGEVEAF	TRBV18	.	TRBJ1-1
ASSKGQAREGSTEAF	TRBV5-4	.	TRBJ1-1
ASRLSGDTDTQY	TRBV7-2	.	TRBJ2-3
ASSIGGGTSFLSQY	TRBV19	.	TRBJ2-3
ASSQGSRTGAEQY	TRBV4-3	.	TRBJ2-7
ATSDLQKSGGPGRFPGELF	TRBV24-1	.	TRBJ2-2
ASSHSTGRNTEAF	TRBV3-1/TRBV3-2	.	TRBJ1-1
ASSAGTGRFSVR	TRBV2	.	TRBJ2-7
ASSFTTGTASPYEQY	TRBV2	.	TRBJ2-7
ASSLTGYGNEKLF	TRBV7-9	.	TRBJ1-4
ASSTVATNEKLF	TRBV5-6	few	TRBJ1-4
ASSSGQNTEAF	TRBV7-2	.	TRBJ1-1
ASSWKTGQPQH	TRBV28	.	TRBJ1-5
ASSNRDSAGNTIY	TRBV19	few	TRBJ1-3
ASSQRTSGGLSDTQY	TRBV6-6	.	TRBJ2-3
ASSYAVGQTYEQY	TRBV6-5	.	TRBJ2-7
ASSLADAGAHDEQY	TRBV7-9	.	TRBJ2-7